This T cell receptor beta chain was identified in a study of blood T cells in healthy people across ages. A second PCR, run for roughly 6 to 11 cycles, used a sample-barcoded 5' primer plus a J-beta primer mix. The study obtained at least 2.5 million CDR3-containing paired-end reads from every sample. TCRdb reprocessed the 5' RACE reads with MiXCR, giving one entry per CDR3 protein. The sample includes about 760,000 distinct CDR3 sequences, 20% to 25% of them seen just once. This CDR3 region has 20 residues. Germline CDR1 SGHNT, CDR2 YYREEE (reference sequence). This clonotype was seen more than once but under ten times. This same sample was also part of a study on T cells of mothers and their children.

The chain carries TRBV5-4 and TRBJ2-5; 11 nucleotides agree with TRBD2. The last part of the DNA fits TRBJ2-7 better; the J call may be wrong. The source material was blood. The receptor was derived from a boy aged 5-17 years in good health. CDR3 in DNA: TGTGCCAGCAGCTTGGATGGCCTAGCGGGAGGCAGCCTCTACTCCTACGAGCAGTACTTC. It yields the protein CASSLDGLAGGSLYSYEQYF.